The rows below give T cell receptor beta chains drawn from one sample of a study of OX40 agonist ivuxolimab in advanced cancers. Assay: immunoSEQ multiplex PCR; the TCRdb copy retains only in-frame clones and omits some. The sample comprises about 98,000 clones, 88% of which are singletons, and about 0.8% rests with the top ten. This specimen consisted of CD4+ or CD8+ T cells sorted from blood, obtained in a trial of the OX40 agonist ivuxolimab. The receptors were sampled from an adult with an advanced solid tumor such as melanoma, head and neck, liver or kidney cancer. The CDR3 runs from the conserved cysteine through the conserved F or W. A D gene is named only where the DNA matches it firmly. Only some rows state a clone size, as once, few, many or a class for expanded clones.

CDR3 protein: CASSPTPTGAEAFF
CDR3 DNA: TGTGCCAGCAGCCCGACACCCACGGGTGCTGAAGCTTTCTTT
V gene: TRBV11-2
D gene: -
clone size: -
J gene: TRBJ1-1

CDR3 protein: CASTDENTDTQYF
CDR3 DNA: TGTGCCAGCACGGATGAGAACACAGATACGCAGTATTTT
V gene: TRBV28
D gene: -
clone size: -
J gene: TRBJ2-3

CDR3 protein: CSARDTEAFF
CDR3 DNA: TGCAGCGCCAGGGACACTGAAGCTTTCTTT
V gene: TRBV29-1
D gene: -
clone size: -
J gene: TRBJ1-1

CDR3 protein: CSVESLAQETQYF
CDR3 DNA: TGCAGCGTTGAGTCCCTCGCCCAAGAGACCCAGTACTTC
V gene: TRBV29-1
D gene: -
clone size: -
J gene: TRBJ2-5

CDR3 protein: CASSFSGDDNQPQHF
CDR3 DNA: TGTGCCAGCAGCTTTTCAGGGGATGATAATCAGCCCCAGCATTTT
V gene: TRBV5-5
D gene: -
clone size: -
J gene: TRBJ1-5

CDR3 protein: CASSMDRVEYGYTF
CDR3 DNA: TGCGCCAGCAGCATGGACAGGGTGGAATATGGCTACACCTTC
V gene: TRBV5-1
D gene: TRBD1
clone size: -
J gene: TRBJ1-2

CDR3 protein: CASSHRRIVMDEQFF
CDR3 DNA: TGTGCCAGCAGCCACCGTAGGATAGTTATGGATGAGCAGTTCTTC
V gene: TRBV7-9
D gene: -
clone size: -
J gene: TRBJ2-1

CDR3 protein: CASSLGPSEYEQYF
CDR3 DNA: TGTGCCAGCAGTTTGGGACCATCCGAATACGAGCAGTACTTC
V gene: TRBV28
D gene: -
clone size: -
J gene: TRBJ2-7

CDR3 protein: CASSLLAGGPRNEQYF
CDR3 DNA: TGTGCCAGCAGCCTCCTAGCGGGAGGGCCAAGGAACGAGCAGTACTTC
V gene: TRBV7-6
D gene: TRBD2
clone size: -
J gene: TRBJ2-7

CDR3 protein: CSVAPGTSSGNTIYF
CDR3 DNA: TGCAGCGTTGCCCCAGGGACGAGCTCTGGAAACACCATATATTTT
V gene: TRBV29-1
D gene: -
clone size: -
J gene: TRBJ1-3

CDR3 protein: CASSESRQGPGGETQYF
CDR3 DNA: TGCGCCAGCAGTGAGTCGAGACAGGGGCCGGGAGGGGAGACCCAGTACTTC
V gene: TRBV10-2
D gene: -
clone size: -
J gene: TRBJ2-5

CDR3 protein: CASSLRRGRTEAFF
CDR3 DNA: TGTGCCAGCAGCTTAAGGAGGGGGCGGACTGAAGCTTTCTTT
V gene: TRBV7-9
D gene: TRBD1
clone size: -
J gene: TRBJ1-1

CDR3 protein: CASSYGSGNTIYF
CDR3 DNA: TGTGCCAGCAGTTACGGCTCTGGAAACACCATATATTTT
V gene: TRBV5-4
D gene: -
clone size: -
J gene: TRBJ1-3

CDR3 protein: CASRRTGTSTGGYNEQFF
CDR3 DNA: TGTGCCAGCAGGCGAACGGGGACGTCTACCGGGGGGTACAATGAGCAGTTCTTC
V gene: TRBV7-2
D gene: TRBD2
clone size: -
J gene: TRBJ2-1

CDR3 protein: CASSWTSGRISGELFF
CDR3 DNA: TGTGCCAGCAGCTGGACTAGCGGGAGAATCTCCGGGGAGCTGTTTTTT
V gene: TRBV5-8
D gene: TRBD2
clone size: -
J gene: TRBJ2-2

CDR3 protein: CASSSTQTGNTEAFF
CDR3 DNA: TGTGCCAGCAGCTCCACCCAAACAGGAAACACTGAAGCTTTCTTT
V gene: TRBV7-2
D gene: -
clone size: few
J gene: TRBJ1-1

CDR3 protein: CASSLVSPTYGYTF
CDR3 DNA: TGTGCCAGCAGCTTAGTCTCTCCTACCTATGGCTACACCTTC
V gene: TRBV7-9
D gene: -
clone size: -
J gene: TRBJ1-2

CDR3 protein: CASSLTVEHEQFF
CDR3 DNA: TGTGCCAGCAGTCTCACAGTAGAACATGAGCAGTTCTTC
V gene: TRBV7-9
D gene: -
clone size: once
J gene: TRBJ2-1

CDR3 protein: CAWSVGLATDTQYF
CDR3 DNA: TGTGCCTGGAGTGTAGGGCTAGCGACAGATACGCAGTATTTT
V gene: TRBV30
D gene: -
clone size: -
J gene: TRBJ2-3

CDR3 protein: CASRSRGSGNTIYF
CDR3 DNA: TGTGCAAGTCGCAGCAGGGGATCTGGAAACACCATATATTTT
V gene: TRBV12-2
D gene: -
clone size: once
J gene: TRBJ1-3